The text below deals with one T cell receptor (beta chain). Its target antigen remains unknown. No qualities accompany the bases; no much larger clone lies one base away. Using the deep immunoSEQ assay, TCR CDR3 regions were amplified from genomic DNA by multiplex PCR. Extracted genomic DNA from each cell subset was distributed evenly across all wells of several immunoSEQ 96-well plates, and each plate was treated as a replicate. For sorted subsets, each replicate PCR was loaded with around 200 ng genomic DNA, equivalent to roughly 30,000 T cell genomes. Purified libraries were quantified with a Qubit 3.0 fluorometer, sized on a Bioanalyzer 2100, and re-quantified with the KAPA Library Quantification kit. Every immunoSEQ 96-well plate was sequenced on a dedicated single-read 150-cycle Illumina NextSeq 550 flow cell. In the paper's pipeline: Because only junctional sequences without quality scores were contained in the immunoSEQ output, filtering matching that applied to full-length reads could not be performed. To assign V/J genes and CDR3, sequences were annotated against IMGT germline references using PyIR, a Python wrapper for IgBLAST v1.9. Any read was removed if the V/J assignment was weak (E-value above 1e-6), the CDR3 was missing, or the read contained stop codons, out-of-frame junctions, or ambiguous translated residues. A V3J clonotype was defined by an identical inferred V gene, J gene, and CDR3 amino acid sequence. To compute the percentage overlap between repertoires, the number of shared unique clonotypes was divided by the size of the smaller repertoire. Richness of each repertoire was evaluated using RTK rarefaction, the Chao1 estimator, and Recon v2.1 estimates of unobserved clonotypes. For all TCRbeta clonotypes obtained by the gDNA method from a few donors, generation probabilities were computed with OLGA. This immuneACCESS table, as held by TCRdb, lists in-frame sequences with V and J called but not all clones. Of the missing ones, under half trace to an unresolved V gene in checked studies; the others have no known cause. The DNA gave D and trimming, while V, J and clone size come from that table. This sample has about 100,000 clones in its table, and roughly two thirds of those were observed once. Almost 25% of the sample is held by the ten biggest clonotypes.

The data stem from a study of shared clonotypes between healthy human individuals (dated by TCRdb to 2020 to 2022). Describing the broader study: A couple of women and a few men aged 18 to 49 years were included in the cohort. Per donor, leukapheresis produced somewhere between about 0.94 and 10 billion PBMCs. To estimate repertoire size and how much clonotypes are shared between individuals, the study performed deep sequencing of blood TCR repertoires from a few healthy adults. To increase sequencing depth and limit assay-specific biases, TCR repertoire library preparation and sequencing were carried out by different laboratories using diverse techniques. For each donor, three plates each were used for CD4 naive and CD4 memory, two plates were used for CD8 naive, and one plate was used for CD8 memory.

General conclusions and limits of the study: Even with the large sequencing depth, rarefaction of the sorted-subset datasets indicated that sequencing was incomplete. The genetic and exposure-history diversity represented was limited by the small number of donors. Compared with non-shared clonotypes, clonotypes shared by all four sorted-subset donors had higher generation probabilities. When a few donors were compared, the shared fraction of clonotypes was about 5% for naive CD4, around 3.6% for naive CD8, about 2.5% for memory CD4, and 0.35% to 0.4% for memory CD8. Sampling was restricted to blood, and TCR repertoires in tissue are likely to differ from TCR repertoires in blood. Naive subsets generally had larger estimated clonotype richness than memory subsets did. Based on pairwise subsampling, the degree of clonotype sharing among donors was expected to be affected by sequencing depth.

The donors were healthy, HIV-negative adults who had no recently reported acute infections or vaccinations. Every donor was a Caucasian adult living in Nashville, Tennessee, USA. CD8 memory samples consisted of magnetically selected CD45RO+ cells combined with CCR7-negative CD45RA+ effector memory (TemRA) cells. After blood collection by leukapheresis, PBMCs were isolated using Ficoll-Histopaque density gradient centrifugation and then cryopreserved in the vapor phase of liquid nitrogen. Analytical flow cytometry was used to check the purity and quantity of each magnetically sorted T cell population. Each sorted fraction had its genomic DNA isolated and then quantified by UV absorbance on a Nanodrop 2000c. Including the terminal cysteine and phenylalanine, the CDR3 comprises 17 residues. Only the CDR3 DNA stays, 51 bases, in frame from base 1. As encoded in the germline V gene, CDR1 is SGHVS while CDR2 is FQNEAQ. Unmatched junction bases come to 11, with V trimmed by 1 base and J by 3 bases.

Specimen: memory CD8+ T cells sorted from blood. The cell subset or site label of this sample denotes: CD45RO+ cells pooled with CCR7-negative TemRA cells. Rearrangement joined TRBV7-8 to TRBJ1-1; the central 7 bases match TRBD1. The TCR comes from a woman younger than 45 in good health. In nucleotides, the sequence is TGTGCCAGCAGCTTAGTCGAAATCAGTGACAGGGACACTGAAGCTTTCTTT. This is translated as CASSLVEISDRDTEAFF.